A selection of T cell receptor beta chains follows, all from one sample in a study of T cell clonotyping in hematopoietic cell transplantation. The method was immunoSEQ multiplex PCR; TCRdb's version includes in-frame clones alone and lacks a portion of them. The sample contains some 13,000 clones, over 80% of which appear only once. Specimen: peripheral blood mononuclear cells, collected before stem cell transplant. These receptors all come from a man aged 55 to 70 with acute myeloid leukemia. Some clones in this sample may be carry-over from other donors' samples. CDR3s include the opening cysteine and the closing phenylalanine or tryptophan. D genes are given only for firm matches. Expanded clones get a size class; other rows say once, few or many, or leave the size out.

clone_size	v_call	j_call	d_call	cdr3_aa	cdr3_nt
-	TRBV6-6	TRBJ2-3	-	CASRLTRAGQDTQYF	TGTGCCAGCAGACTGACAAGAGCCGGCCAAGATACGCAGTATTTT
-	TRBV19	TRBJ2-1	TRBD1	CASSMGQAANEQFF	TGTGCCAGTAGTATGGGACAGGCGGCCAATGAGCAGTTCTTC
-	TRBV4-3	TRBJ1-1	-	CASSQNSAGMNTEAFF	TGCGCCAGCAGCCAAAATTCGGCGGGTATGAACACTGAAGCTTTCTTT
-	TRBV14	TRBJ2-7	-	CASSTRQFNEQYF	TGTGCCAGCAGCACTCGACAGTTCAACGAGCAGTACTTC
-	TRBV2	TRBJ2-6	TRBD1	CASSLTTGAGANVLTF	TGTGCCAGCAGCCTTACGACAGGGGCTGGGGCCAACGTCCTGACTTTC
once	TRBV28	TRBJ1-2	TRBD1	CASIKVQTGNYGYTF	TGTGCCAGCATTAAGGTTCAGACAGGGAACTATGGCTACACCTTC
-	TRBV5-1	TRBJ2-3	-	CASSLRPDTQYF	TGCGCCAGCAGCTTGCGGCCAGATACGCAGTATTTT
-	TRBV12-5	TRBJ1-2	-	CASGLVANGYGYTF	TGTGCTAGTGGTTTGGTGGCGAACGGTTATGGCTACACCTTC
-	TRBV11-3	TRBJ1-5	-	CASSPPWTVSNQPQHF	TGTGCCAGCAGCCCCCCATGGACAGTTAGCAATCAGCCCCAGCATTTT
-	TRBV15	TRBJ1-4	-	CATSRGGEGEKLFF	TGTGCCACCAGCAGAGGAGGGGAGGGTGAAAAACTGTTTTTT
-	TRBV19	TRBJ1-5	-	CASSIGYSQPQHF	TGTGCCAGTAGTATAGGATACAGTCAGCCCCAGCATTTT
-	TRBV25-1	TRBJ2-3	TRBD1	CASSTGTGGHDTQYF	TGTGCCAGCAGTACCGGGACAGGGGGTCATGATACGCAGTATTTT
-	TRBV5-6	TRBJ2-7	TRBD2	CASSRDRGTRNEQYF	TGTGCCAGCAGCCGGGACCGAGGGACTAGAAACGAGCAGTACTTC
few	TRBV19	TRBJ1-2	-	CASTSNPYGYTF	TGTGCCAGTACCTCGAACCCCTATGGCTACACCTTC
-	TRBV9	TRBJ2-3	TRBD2	CASSVGVAGGPFSQYF	TGTGCCAGCAGCGTAGGAGTAGCGGGGGGGCCGTTTTCACAGTATTTT
few	TRBV6-8	TRBJ2-5	-	CASSSRLQETQYF	TGTGCCAGCAGTAGCAGGCTTCAGGAGACCCAGTACTTC
-	TRBV27	TRBJ1-4	-	CASSPMRSNEKLFF	TGTGCCAGCAGCCCCATGAGGAGTAATGAAAAACTGTTTTTT
-	TRBV6-5	TRBJ2-2	TRBD1	CASSWDRRTGELFF	TGTGCCAGCAGTTGGGACAGAAGAACCGGGGAGCTGTTTTTT
-	TRBV6-1	TRBJ2-1	-	CASSPPGVSYNEQFF	TGTGCCAGCAGCCCCCCTGGCGTCTCCTACAATGAGCAGTTCTTC
-	TRBV7-2	TRBJ2-1	-	CASSATGSEQFF	TGTGCCAGCAGCGCAACAGGGAGTGAGCAGTTCTTC
-	TRBV5-1	TRBJ1-6	-	CASSLDGFPTSPLHF	TGCGCCAGCAGCTTGGACGGATTCCCGACTTCACCCCTCCACTTT
-	TRBV2	TRBJ2-5	TRBD1	CASNPDRGQEGTQYF	TGTGCCAGCAACCCGGACAGGGGACAAGAAGGGACCCAGTACTTC
-	TRBV7-9	TRBJ1-4	-	CASSLVKGVGEKLFF	TGTGCCAGCAGCTTAGTAAAGGGGGTTGGTGAAAAACTGTTTTTT
-	TRBV29-1	TRBJ1-3	-	CSVEWQGDTIYF	TGCAGCGTTGAGTGGCAGGGAGACACCATATATTTT
-	TRBV19	TRBJ2-7	-	CASSIVVSQEQYF	TGTGCCAGTAGTATAGTTGTCAGCCAGGAGCAGTACTTC
-	TRBV5-1	TRBJ1-4	TRBD1	CASSGGTDEKLFF	TGCGCCAGCAGCGGGGGGACAGATGAAAAACTGTTTTTT
-	TRBV5-1	TRBJ2-2	TRBD1	CASSPGQGATGELFF	TGCGCCAGCAGCCCGGGACAGGGGGCAACCGGGGAGCTGTTTTTT
-	TRBV30	TRBJ1-1	TRBD1	CACCRGSTEAFF	TGTGCCTGTTGCAGGGGGTCCACTGAAGCTTTCTTT
-	TRBV5-1	TRBJ1-2	-	CASSPHGQKDYGYTF	TGCGCCAGCAGCCCCCATGGACAGAAGGACTATGGCTACACCTTC
-	TRBV2	TRBJ2-1	TRBD2	CASSDRLAERFYNEQFF	TGTGCCAGCAGTGACCGACTAGCGGAACGTTTCTACAATGAGCAGTTCTTC
few	TRBV2	TRBJ2-7	TRBD1	CASNYRDSSYEQYF	TGTGCCAGCAACTACCGGGACAGCTCCTACGAGCAGTACTTC
few	TRBV30	TRBJ1-3	TRBD1	CAWSAPTGGFSGNTIYF	TGTGCCTGGAGTGCCCCGACAGGGGGCTTCTCTGGAAACACCATATATTTT
-	TRBV15	TRBJ1-5	-	CATRRGWQGPRNQPQHF	TGTGCCACCAGGAGGGGTTGGCAGGGTCCGAGAAATCAGCCCCAGCATTTT
-	TRBV6-6	TRBJ1-4	-	CASSHRVNEKLFF	TGTGCCAGCAGCCACAGGGTTAATGAAAAACTGTTTTTT
-	TRBV6-5	TRBJ2-3	TRBD1	CASSSGTDTDTQYF	TGTGCCAGCAGCTCCGGGACAGACACAGATACGCAGTATTTT
few	TRBV6-5	TRBJ1-6	-	CASSYSGDYNSPLHF	TGTGCCAGCAGTTACTCGGGCGATTATAATTCACCCCTCCACTTT
-	TRBV25-1	TRBJ1-5	-	CASSEYGGQPQHF	TGTGCCAGCAGTGAATATGGGGGACAACCCCAGCATTTT
-	TRBV28	TRBJ2-1	-	CASSLGVNEQFF	TGTGCCAGCAGTCTAGGAGTGAATGAGCAGTTCTTC
-	TRBV5-4	TRBJ1-4	TRBD1	CASSPGTAATNEKLFF	TGTGCCAGCAGCCCCGGGACAGCCGCAACTAATGAAAAACTGTTTTTT
once	TRBV5-1	TRBJ2-6	-	CASSLFASTAGANVLTF	TGCGCCAGCAGCTTGTTTGCGTCCACAGCTGGGGCCAACGTCCTGACTTTC
-	TRBV6-5	TRBJ2-3	TRBD2	CASTSGGGTDTQYF	TGTGCCAGCACCAGCGGGGGGGGCACAGATACGCAGTATTTT